Given below is one T cell receptor (beta chain) in context. Its antigen is not identified. The data stem from a study of cytomegalovirus exposure and HLA in healthy donors. Study-wide points: The records held CMV serostatus as the only immune exposure information. TCR beta V- and J-gene trimming, according to a later analysis, was linked to a missense DCLRE1C variant. Investigators reported 164 TCR beta chains as tied to cytomegalovirus. What a later analysis reportedly showed was that an Asian-associated ancestry cluster had fewer N-insertions than the roughly 670-donor mean.

The PCR contained 60 Vbeta and 13 Jbeta primers. This table comes from immunoSEQ multiplex PCR, and its TCRdb copy is limited to in-frame clones, with some not included. The data contain approximately 170,000 clones, over 70% of them singletons. Germline V CDR1 and CDR2: MNHEY, SVGAGI. The CDR3 has 15 amino acids. J gave up 4 bases and V 6 bases, and 11 bases lay outside the gene matches. The rearrangement uses TRBV6-5 and TRBJ1-1; 7 nucleotides align to TRBD1. The sequence derives from a boy between 2 and 10 years old in good health and CMV-seronegative. Input material: PBMCs. The CDR3 DNA is TGTGCCAGCAGGAATTTACAGGGGTCCGGCACTGAAGCTTTCTTT. Protein sequence: CASRNLQGSGTEAFF.